This TCR beta chain was observed in a study of CD8 T cells in ankylosing spondylitis. Broader study findings: CD8+ by phenotype, disease-linked clones were relatively rare in peripheral blood. Characteristic, it appeared, of ankylosing spondylitis blood was a TCR beta motif of about eight highly homologous variants.

Remarks on this clonotype: What it binds is not known.

V lost 7 bases to trimming and J lost 0 bases, with 9 bases between them. CDR1 is SNHLY, CDR2 FYNNEI, per germline. The CDR3 has 13 residues. For TCR beta, libraries came from quantitative 5'-RACE with molecular barcodes. Via MiXCR, TCRdb re-called the 5' RACE reads, giving one row per CDR3 protein. This table holds 500,000 to 550,000 distinct CDR3 sequences, roughly 12% found once. The rearrangement joins TRBV2 to TRBJ2-5; possible D gene TRBD1, 5 bases. The TCR was taken from a male donor with ankylosing spondylitis. Sequencing was carried out using blood, either unsorted or a sorted T cell fraction (not recorded which). The CDR3 sequence: CASTPTDQETQYF. In nucleotides, the CDR3 is TGTGCCAGCACGCCGACAGACCAAGAGACCCAGTACTTC.